This is a list of T cell receptor beta chains from one sample in a study of blood T cell repertoires in COVID-19. Some clones are missing from TCRdb's copy, which holds only in-frame ones; the method was immunoSEQ multiplex PCR. There are roughly 4,900 clones in the sample; approximately 73% occur only once, and 37% lies in the top ten. The sample comprised peripheral blood. Receptors originate from a human donor in a cohort sampled during active COVID-19. Both conserved end residues are part of each CDR3. D genes are given only for firm matches. A row's size may be missing; if present it is once, few, many or a size class.

>TRBV6-5|TRBJ2-7|TRBD2|-
TGTGCCAGCGGTCTAGCGGGGGCCTACGAGCAGTACTTC
CASGLAGAYEQYF
>TRBV3-1/TRBV3-2|TRBJ1-2|-|-
TGTGCCAGCAGCCCCCCAGGCCGCTATGGCTACACCTTC
CASSPPGRYGYTF
>TRBV5-6|TRBJ2-3|TRBD2|-
TGTGCCAGCAGCTCCCGGGGGGTAAGCACAGATACGCAGTATTTT
CASSSRGVSTDTQYF
>TRBV7-2|TRBJ2-7|TRBD2|few
TGTGCCAGCAGTCCGAGAGCGGGGAACTCCTACGAGCAGTACTTC
CASSPRAGNSYEQYF
>TRBV2|TRBJ2-3|TRBD1|medium-sized
TGTGCCAGCAGTGCCGGGACAGCTAGCACAGATACGCAGTATTTT
CASSAGTASTDTQYF
>TRBV5-6|TRBJ2-1|-|-
TGTGCCAGCAGCCCCCTCAGAGGTAGCGGCCACAATGAGCAGTTCTTC
CASSPLRGSGHNEQFF
>TRBV4-1|TRBJ1-1|-|-
TGCGCCAGCAGGGGCGGGTTGGGAGCTTTCTTT
CASRGGLGAFF
>TRBV10-3|TRBJ1-5|-|-
TGTGCCATCAGTGAGTCGACAGGCCAGCCCCAGCATTTT
CAISESTGQPQHF
>TRBV7-2|TRBJ2-7|-|-
TGTGCCAGCAGCTTAGAGTGGGCCAGGTCACGCTCCTACGAGCAGTACTTC
CASSLEWARSRSYEQYF
>TRBV9|TRBJ2-6|TRBD2|few
TGTGCCAGCACCGGAGCGGGGGGGCCTGGGGCCAACGTCCTGACTTTC
CASTGAGGPGANVLTF
>TRBV10-3|TRBJ2-3|-|-
TGTGCCACCGGGACTGGGGAAGGCACAGATACGCAGTATTTT
CATGTGEGTDTQYF
>TRBV3-1/TRBV3-2|TRBJ1-6|-|-
TGTGCCAGCAGCCCCCCCAGCGGAACGAGGAATTCACCCCTCCACTTT
CASSPPSGTRNSPLHF
>TRBV5-1|TRBJ2-7|TRBD2|-
TGCGCCAGCAGCCCCGGGACTAGCCTGATCTACGAGCAGTACTTC
CASSPGTSLIYEQYF
>TRBV14|TRBJ2-7|TRBD2|-
TGTGCCAGCAGCCAGGGACTAGCGGGAGACTACGAGCAGTACTTC
CASSQGLAGDYEQYF
>TRBV18|TRBJ2-7|TRBD1|-
TGTGCCAGCTCACCAGCCACAGGGGGCTTCGAGCAGTACTTC
CASSPATGGFEQYF
>TRBV4-1|TRBJ2-7|-|-
TGCGCCAGCAGCCAAGATTCTTGGGCCCTAAGCTCCTACGAGCAGTACTTC
CASSQDSWALSSYEQYF
>TRBV7-6|TRBJ1-1|-|once
TGTGCCAGCAGCCGATCGCCCACCGGAGTCACTGAAGCTTTCTTT
CASSRSPTGVTEAFF
>TRBV18|TRBJ2-5|-|-
TGTGCCAGCTCACCGGGGCAGACCCAGTACTTC
CASSPGQTQYF
>TRBV2|TRBJ2-5|TRBD1|-
TGTGCCAGCAGTGAATATACAGGGGGGTGGGAGACCCAGTACTTC
CASSEYTGGWETQYF
>TRBV5-4|TRBJ2-7|-|-
TGTGCCAGCAGCTCATCCGGGACATCCGCTCTGGAGCAGTACTTC
CASSSSGTSALEQYF
>TRBV18|TRBJ2-1|-|-
TGTGCCAGCTCTCCAAAACGGGACACGAGCTCCTACAATGAGCAGTTCTTC
CASSPKRDTSSYNEQFF
>TRBV7-7|TRBJ1-5|-|few
TGTGCTAGCAGTTTTTTGGGGGGTGGCAATCAGCCCCAGCATTTT
CASSFLGGGNQPQHF
>TRBV20-1|TRBJ1-6|-|-
TGCAGTGCAAGTTCCGGGACTGCGAATCTTAATTCACCCCTCCACTTT
CSASSGTANLNSPLHF
>TRBV6-6|TRBJ2-1|TRBD1|once
TGTGCCAGCACCACAGGGACAGAGAAACACAATGAGCAGTTCTTC
CASTTGTEKHNEQFF
>TRBV27|TRBJ2-7|-|once
TGTGCCAGCGGATCAAGTCCAGGGCAGGGGCCCTACGAGCAGTACTTC
CASGSSPGQGPYEQYF
>TRBV14|TRBJ1-1|TRBD1|once
TGTGCCAGCAGCCTGAACAGGGGGCGGGGAGCTTTCTTT
CASSLNRGRGAFF
>TRBV10-3|TRBJ2-3|-|-
TGTGCCATCAGTGGACGCGGAGTCCCAGATACGCAGTATTTT
CAISGRGVPDTQYF
>TRBV14|TRBJ2-5|-|once
TGTGCCAGCAGCCCGGAGGGGGCAAGAGAGACCCAGTACTTC
CASSPEGARETQYF
>TRBV7-9|TRBJ2-3|-|-
TGTGCCAGCAGCCCCCCTGGTTCTAGCGCGTCTTTGCAGTATTTT
CASSPPGSSASLQYF
>TRBV10-3|TRBJ1-5|-|-
TGTGCCATCAGTGAGGGAGGTAATCAGCCCCAGCATTTT
CAISEGGNQPQHF
>TRBV5-8|TRBJ2-5|-|-
TGTGCCAGCACCCGAGGGTTGAACCAAGAGACCCAGTACTTC
CASTRGLNQETQYF
>TRBV19|TRBJ1-4|-|-
TGTGCCAGTAGCAACGACAGAGAAAAACTGTTTTTT
CASSNDREKLFF
>TRBV29-1|TRBJ1-1|-|few
TGCAGCGTCCTCCCCGGGGGTGGGACTGAAGCTTTCTTT
CSVLPGGGTEAFF
>TRBV19|TRBJ1-1|TRBD1|-
TGTGCCAGTAGTATCACAGGGGGTCTGAACACTGAAGCTTTCTTT
CASSITGGLNTEAFF
>TRBV19|TRBJ1-5|-|-
TGTGCCAGTAGTATAGTCGTCGGGATGGGAGGAAGCAATCAGCCCCAGCATTTT
CASSIVVGMGGSNQPQHF
>TRBV27|TRBJ2-3|-|-
TGTGCCAGCAGGGGACACTTAATCACAGATACGCAGTATTTT
CASRGHLITDTQYF
>TRBV4-3|TRBJ2-7|-|large
TGCGCCAGCAGCCAAGGCAGTCAGGGGATAAGCGAGCAGTACTTC
CASSQGSQGISEQYF
>TRBV4-1|TRBJ1-1|TRBD1|-
TGCGCCAGCAGCCGGGCTCCGACAGGGGCCCTGAACACTGAAGCTTTCTTT
CASSRAPTGALNTEAFF
>TRBV4-3|TRBJ1-1|-|-
TGCGCCAGCAGCCAAGGAAGGGGGATCACTGAAGCTTTCTTT
CASSQGRGITEAFF
>TRBV7-3|TRBJ1-1|TRBD1|-
TGTGCCAGCAGCTTAACTTCAGGGGGTACCACTGAAGCTTTCTTT
CASSLTSGGTTEAFF
>TRBV7-2|TRBJ1-2|TRBD1|-
TGTGCCAGCAGCCTGGGACAGGGGGCCAGAGGCTACACCTTC
CASSLGQGARGYTF
>TRBV18|TRBJ2-7|-|-
TGTGCCAGCTCCACGGCGCCCGGAGGGGGGGGCGCTTACGAGCAGTACTTC
CASSTAPGGGGAYEQYF
>TRBV7-9|TRBJ1-1|TRBD1|-
TGTGCCAGCAGCTTAGGTGCAGGGGGCAGGAACACTGAAGCTTTCTTT
CASSLGAGGRNTEAFF
>TRBV5-5|TRBJ2-1|TRBD2|-
TGTGCCAGCAGCCCTCGCGGACTAGCGGGGGACAATGAGCAGTTCTTC
CASSPRGLAGDNEQFF
>TRBV11-2|TRBJ2-7|-|-
TGTGCCAGCAGCTTAGCAGTCCAGGGGCCCTACGAGCAGTACTTC
CASSLAVQGPYEQYF
>TRBV27|TRBJ2-3|TRBD2|-
TGTGCCAGCAGTTTATTGGGCGGGGGTAGGGCAGATACGCAGTATTTT
CASSLLGGGRADTQYF
>TRBV9|TRBJ2-1|TRBD2|-
TGTGCCAGCAGCGCCCTAGCGGCTAACAATGAGCAGTTCTTC
CASSALAANNEQFF
>TRBV5-6|TRBJ2-5|TRBD1|-
TGTGCCAGCAGCTTACAGGGGGCGCTGGAGACCCAGTACTTC
CASSLQGALETQYF
>TRBV7-3|TRBJ1-2|-|-
TGTGCCAGCAGCTTAGGGCAGGGCAGTGGCTACACCTTC
CASSLGQGSGYTF